These T cell receptor beta chains were read from a single sample in a study of cytomegalovirus exposure and HLA in healthy donors. The method was immunoSEQ multiplex PCR; TCRdb's version includes in-frame clones alone and lacks a portion of them. The sample shows some 140,000 clones, around 80% of them seen only once. The sample comprised PBMCs. All receptors derive from a man aged 25 to 40 in good health and CMV-seropositive. Both conserved end residues are part of each CDR3. D genes are given only for firm matches. Part of the rows lack a size; the others show once, few, many or a class for expanded clones.

D gene: TRBD2; clone size: NA; V gene: TRBV19; J gene: TRBJ2-1; CDR3 DNA: TGTGCCAGTAGTATTACCTTAGCGGGAGGCTGGGGGAATGAGCAGTTCTTC; CDR3 protein: CASSITLAGGWGNEQFF
D gene: TRBD1; clone size: NA; V gene: TRBV5-5; J gene: TRBJ1-5; CDR3 DNA: TGTGCCAGCAGCCGCGACAGGGGGACCAATCAGCCCCAGCATTTT; CDR3 protein: CASSRDRGTNQPQHF
D gene: TRBD2; clone size: NA; V gene: TRBV5-1; J gene: TRBJ2-5; CDR3 DNA: TGCGCCAGCAGCTTAGGGACTAGCTACGAGACCCAGTACTTC; CDR3 protein: CASSLGTSYETQYF
D gene: TRBD1; clone size: NA; V gene: TRBV6-5; J gene: TRBJ2-7; CDR3 DNA: TGTGCCAGCAGCCCGTGGGGACAGGGGGGCTACGAGCAGTACTTC; CDR3 protein: CASSPWGQGGYEQYF
D gene: NA; clone size: NA; V gene: TRBV11-2; J gene: TRBJ2-3; CDR3 DNA: TGTGCCAGCAGAAGGGGGTCCACAGATACGCAGTATTTT; CDR3 protein: CASRRGSTDTQYF
D gene: TRBD1; clone size: NA; V gene: TRBV10-3; J gene: TRBJ1-5; CDR3 DNA: TGTGCCATCAGTGAGACAGGGGGCGCCCCCCAGCCCCAGCATTTT; CDR3 protein: CAISETGGAPQPQHF
D gene: TRBD2; clone size: NA; V gene: TRBV27; J gene: TRBJ2-1; CDR3 DNA: TGTGCCAGCAGTTTAGCGGGAGTGAGGTACAATGAGCAGTTCTTC; CDR3 protein: CASSLAGVRYNEQFF
D gene: TRBD2; clone size: NA; V gene: TRBV19; J gene: TRBJ2-7; CDR3 DNA: TGTGCCAGTAGTCCGGGGACTAGCGCTACCTACGAGCAGTACTTC; CDR3 protein: CASSPGTSATYEQYF
D gene: TRBD1; clone size: NA; V gene: TRBV28; J gene: TRBJ1-1; CDR3 DNA: TGTGCCAGCAGTTCTAACAGGGGGAACACTGAAGCTTTCTTT; CDR3 protein: CASSSNRGNTEAFF
D gene: NA; clone size: once; V gene: TRBV10-3; J gene: TRBJ1-2; CDR3 DNA: TGTGCCATCAGGGACAGCCTCCGGCTTTGTGGCTACACCTTC; CDR3 protein: CAIRDSLRLCGYTF
D gene: NA; clone size: NA; V gene: TRBV25-1; J gene: TRBJ2-5; CDR3 DNA: TGTGCCAGCAGTGACCCGACTTACGAGTGGGAGACCCAGTACTTC; CDR3 protein: CASSDPTYEWETQYF
D gene: NA; clone size: NA; V gene: TRBV27; J gene: TRBJ1-2; CDR3 DNA: TGCGCCAGCAGTTTACCGAATAATACAGGTCAGGGCTATAACTATGGCTACACCTTC; CDR3 protein: CASSLPNNTGQGYNYGYTF
D gene: TRBD1; clone size: NA; V gene: TRBV27; J gene: TRBJ1-4; CDR3 DNA: TGTGCCAGCAGCCCGACAGGGAATGAAAAACTGTTTTTT; CDR3 protein: CASSPTGNEKLFF
D gene: NA; clone size: once; V gene: TRBV19; J gene: TRBJ2-5; CDR3 DNA: TGTGCCAGTAGTCCACCGGGATCAGGAGGGGAGACCCAGTACTTC; CDR3 protein: CASSPPGSGGETQYF
D gene: NA; clone size: NA; V gene: TRBV25-1; J gene: TRBJ2-3; CDR3 DNA: TGTGCCAGCAGTCGTCAGACATCAACACGCACAGATACGCAGTATTTT; CDR3 protein: CASSRQTSTRTDTQYF
D gene: NA; clone size: NA; V gene: TRBV19; J gene: TRBJ1-1; CDR3 DNA: TGTGCCAGTAGTATGCGGGAGAACACTGAAGCTTTCTTT; CDR3 protein: CASSMRENTEAFF
D gene: NA; clone size: NA; V gene: TRBV21-1; J gene: TRBJ2-7; CDR3 DNA: TGTGCCGGGGGACAGGTCCAATCCTACGAGCAGTACTTC; CDR3 protein: CAGGQVQSYEQYF
D gene: NA; clone size: NA; V gene: TRBV5-4; J gene: TRBJ2-7; CDR3 DNA: TGTGCCAGCAGCTTGGGAGGCGGGTCATCCCATTACGAGCAGTACTTC; CDR3 protein: CASSLGGGSSHYEQYF
D gene: NA; clone size: few; V gene: TRBV5-1; J gene: TRBJ2-5; CDR3 DNA: TGCGCCAGCACCCCCGACCTGAGGGAGACCCAGTACTTC; CDR3 protein: CASTPDLRETQYF
D gene: NA; clone size: NA; V gene: TRBV5-4; J gene: TRBJ1-2; CDR3 DNA: TGTGCCAGCGAGCAGATCCCCCGCCCCAGGGAATACTATGGCTACACCTTC; CDR3 protein: CASEQIPRPREYYGYTF
D gene: NA; clone size: NA; V gene: TRBV6-5; J gene: TRBJ2-2; CDR3 DNA: TGTGCCAGCAGAGGGGGAGTAGTCAACACCGGGGAGCTGTTTTTT; CDR3 protein: CASRGGVVNTGELFF
D gene: NA; clone size: NA; V gene: TRBV2; J gene: TRBJ2-3; CDR3 DNA: TGTGCCAGCAGCAGGCCGGGAGGCACAGATACGCAGTATTTT; CDR3 protein: CASSRPGGTDTQYF
D gene: NA; clone size: NA; V gene: TRBV28; J gene: TRBJ1-1; CDR3 DNA: TGTGCCAGCAGTTCCTTGGGGGGAGTGGACCCGTCTGAAGCTTTCTTT; CDR3 protein: CASSSLGGVDPSEAFF
D gene: TRBD2; clone size: NA; V gene: TRBV11-2; J gene: TRBJ2-1; CDR3 DNA: TGTGCCAGCAGCTTAAATCCGGCGGGAGCGGGGAATGAGCAGTTCTTC; CDR3 protein: CASSLNPAGAGNEQFF
D gene: TRBD1; clone size: NA; V gene: TRBV11-2; J gene: TRBJ2-3; CDR3 DNA: TGTGCCAGCAGCTCCATAGACAGGGAAAGCACAGATACGCAGTATTTT; CDR3 protein: CASSSIDRESTDTQYF
D gene: TRBD1; clone size: few; V gene: TRBV19; J gene: TRBJ1-1; CDR3 DNA: TGTGCCAGTATGGTTTCACAGGGGGTGAACACTGAAGCTTTCTTT; CDR3 protein: CASMVSQGVNTEAFF
D gene: TRBD2; clone size: NA; V gene: TRBV5-1; J gene: TRBJ2-3; CDR3 DNA: TGCGCCAGCAGCATCGGACTAGCGGGGGGAGATACGCAGTATTTT; CDR3 protein: CASSIGLAGGDTQYF
D gene: NA; clone size: NA; V gene: TRBV4-2; J gene: TRBJ2-7; CDR3 DNA: TGTGCCAGCAGCCAAGAGGGCAGGGGTTTCGGGTACGAGCAGTACTTC; CDR3 protein: CASSQEGRGFGYEQYF
D gene: TRBD2; clone size: NA; V gene: TRBV11-2; J gene: TRBJ2-5; CDR3 DNA: TGTGCCAGCAGCTTAGGCGGGGGTGGAAAAGAGACCCAGTACTTC; CDR3 protein: CASSLGGGGKETQYF
D gene: NA; clone size: NA; V gene: TRBV15; J gene: TRBJ2-7; CDR3 DNA: TGTGCCACCAGCAGAGAGGCGGGACCCTACTACGAGCAGTACTTC; CDR3 protein: CATSREAGPYYEQYF
D gene: NA; clone size: once; V gene: TRBV5-4; J gene: TRBJ2-5; CDR3 DNA: TGTGCCAGCACCGCACGAGCGGGCCAAGAGACCCAGTACTTC; CDR3 protein: CASTARAGQETQYF
D gene: TRBD1; clone size: NA; V gene: TRBV5-1; J gene: TRBJ1-4; CDR3 DNA: TGCGCCAGCAGCCTACAGGGGCAGGATGAAAAACTGTTTTTT; CDR3 protein: CASSLQGQDEKLFF
D gene: NA; clone size: NA; V gene: TRBV5-4; J gene: TRBJ2-7; CDR3 DNA: TGTGCCAGCAGCTTGGGAGGTCACTACGAGCAGTACTTC; CDR3 protein: CASSLGGHYEQYF
D gene: NA; clone size: NA; V gene: TRBV10-3; J gene: TRBJ2-1; CDR3 DNA: TGTGCCATCAGTGAGAGAGATAATGAGCAGTTCTTC; CDR3 protein: CAISERDNEQFF
D gene: TRBD2; clone size: NA; V gene: TRBV5-1; J gene: TRBJ2-1; CDR3 DNA: TGCGCCAGCAGCTTGGTGTCAGGACTAGTGGTCTTC; CDR3 protein: CASSLVSGLVVF
D gene: NA; clone size: NA; V gene: TRBV2; J gene: TRBJ1-2; CDR3 DNA: TGTGCCAGCAGACTTCGGACAGTTTCAAACTATGGCTACACCTTC; CDR3 protein: CASRLRTVSNYGYTF
D gene: NA; clone size: NA; V gene: TRBV5-4; J gene: TRBJ1-2; CDR3 DNA: TGTGCCAGCAGCTTGGGAGTGGGGAGGGATGGTGGCTACACCTTC; CDR3 protein: CASSLGVGRDGGYTF
D gene: NA; clone size: once; V gene: TRBV27; J gene: TRBJ2-7; CDR3 DNA: TGTGCCAGCAGTTCGAATAGCGGACCAACCTACGAGCAGTACTTC; CDR3 protein: CASSSNSGPTYEQYF
D gene: NA; clone size: NA; V gene: TRBV5-1; J gene: TRBJ2-2; CDR3 DNA: TGCGCCAGCAGCTTGGTAGGACTGAACACCGGGGAGCTGTTTTTT; CDR3 protein: CASSLVGLNTGELFF
D gene: NA; clone size: NA; V gene: TRBV28; J gene: TRBJ2-7; CDR3 DNA: TGTGCCAGCACCCCCGCAGGTAGCGTCAACGAGCAGTACTTC; CDR3 protein: CASTPAGSVNEQYF
D gene: TRBD2; clone size: NA; V gene: TRBV18; J gene: TRBJ2-2; CDR3 DNA: TGTGCCAGCTCACCGGGGCGGGAGCGGATGAAAACCGGGGAGCTGTTTTTT; CDR3 protein: CASSPGRERMKTGELFF
D gene: NA; clone size: NA; V gene: TRBV21-1; J gene: TRBJ2-7; CDR3 DNA: TGTGCCAGCAGCACACAGAGACAGGATCCTATCTACGAGCAGTACTTC; CDR3 protein: CASSTQRQDPIYEQYF
D gene: TRBD1; clone size: NA; V gene: TRBV7-9; J gene: TRBJ1-1; CDR3 DNA: TGTGCCAGCAGCTTAACCGGGACAGGGAACGGAGCTGAAGCTTTCTTT; CDR3 protein: CASSLTGTGNGAEAFF
D gene: NA; clone size: NA; V gene: TRBV28; J gene: TRBJ1-2; CDR3 DNA: TGTGCCAGCAGGGGAGGGGGTACGGGCTACACCTTC; CDR3 protein: CASRGGGTGYTF
D gene: TRBD1; clone size: NA; V gene: TRBV5-8; J gene: TRBJ1-4; CDR3 DNA: TGTGCCAGCAGCCAGGGACAGGGCGCAACTAATGAAAAACTGTTTTTT; CDR3 protein: CASSQGQGATNEKLFF
D gene: TRBD1; clone size: few; V gene: TRBV7-8; J gene: TRBJ1-4; CDR3 DNA: TGTGCCAGCAGCGCCCGACAGGGAATTAATGAAAAACTGTTTTTT; CDR3 protein: CASSARQGINEKLFF
D gene: NA; clone size: NA; V gene: TRBV30; J gene: TRBJ2-5; CDR3 DNA: TGTGCCTGGAGTATGACAGTCACAGAGACCCAGTACTTC; CDR3 protein: CAWSMTVTETQYF
D gene: TRBD1; clone size: few; V gene: TRBV7-9; J gene: TRBJ1-3; CDR3 DNA: TGTTCCAGCAGCTACCTGGGACAGGGCACTTCGAGCTCTGGAAACACCATATATTTT; CDR3 protein: CSSSYLGQGTSSSGNTIYF
D gene: NA; clone size: few; V gene: TRBV7-9; J gene: TRBJ2-7; CDR3 DNA: TGTGCCAGCAGCTCCCAAGGGGCCGGCGAGCAGTACTTC; CDR3 protein: CASSSQGAGEQYF
D gene: NA; clone size: NA; V gene: TRBV6-5; J gene: TRBJ1-1; CDR3 DNA: TGTGCCAGCAGTTACTCGCGGCTCCAGAACACTGAAGCTTTCTTT; CDR3 protein: CASSYSRLQNTEAFF